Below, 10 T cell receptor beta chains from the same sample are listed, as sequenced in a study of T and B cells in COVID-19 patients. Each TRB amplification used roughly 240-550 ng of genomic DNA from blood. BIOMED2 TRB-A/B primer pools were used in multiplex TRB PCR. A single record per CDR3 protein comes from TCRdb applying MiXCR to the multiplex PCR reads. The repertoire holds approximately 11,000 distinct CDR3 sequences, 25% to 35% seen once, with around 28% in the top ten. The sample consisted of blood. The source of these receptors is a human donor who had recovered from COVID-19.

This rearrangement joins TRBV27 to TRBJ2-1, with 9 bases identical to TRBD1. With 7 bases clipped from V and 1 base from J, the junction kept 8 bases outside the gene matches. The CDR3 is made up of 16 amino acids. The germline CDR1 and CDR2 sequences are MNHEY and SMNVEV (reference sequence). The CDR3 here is CASTPSDRGSYNEQFF. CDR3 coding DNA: TGTGCCAGCACCCCCTCGGACAGGGGATCCTACAATGAGCAGTTCTTC.

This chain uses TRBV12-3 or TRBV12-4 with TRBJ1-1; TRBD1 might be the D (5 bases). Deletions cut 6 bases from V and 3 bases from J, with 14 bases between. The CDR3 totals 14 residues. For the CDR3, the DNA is TGTGCCAGCAGCGTAGCCGGCAGGGACACTGAAGCTTTCTTT. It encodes CASSVAGRDTEAFF.

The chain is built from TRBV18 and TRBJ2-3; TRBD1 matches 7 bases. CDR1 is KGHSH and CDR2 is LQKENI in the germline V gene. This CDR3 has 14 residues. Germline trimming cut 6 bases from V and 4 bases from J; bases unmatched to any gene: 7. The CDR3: CASSRDSTADTQYF. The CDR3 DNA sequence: TGTGCCAGCTCCCGGGACAGCACAGCAGATACGCAGTATTTT.

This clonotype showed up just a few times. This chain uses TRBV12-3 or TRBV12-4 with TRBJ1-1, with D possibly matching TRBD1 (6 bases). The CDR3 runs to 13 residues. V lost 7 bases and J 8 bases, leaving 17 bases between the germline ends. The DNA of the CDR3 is TGTGCCAGCAAACTCTCGGGGGGACACGAAGCTTTCTTT. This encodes CASKLSGGHEAFF.

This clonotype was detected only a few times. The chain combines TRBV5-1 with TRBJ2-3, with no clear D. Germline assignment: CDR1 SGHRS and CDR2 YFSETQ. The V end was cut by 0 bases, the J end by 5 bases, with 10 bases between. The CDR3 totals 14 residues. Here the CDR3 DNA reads TGCGCCAGCAGCTTGGACGGCTATCAAGATACGCAGTATTTT. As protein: CASSLDGYQDTQYF.

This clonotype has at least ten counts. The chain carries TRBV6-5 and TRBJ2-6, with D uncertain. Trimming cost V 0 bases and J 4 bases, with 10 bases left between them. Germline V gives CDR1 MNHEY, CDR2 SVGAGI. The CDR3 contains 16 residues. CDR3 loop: CASSYSHFSGANVLTF. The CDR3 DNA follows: TGTGCCAGCAGTTACTCCCATTTTTCCGGGGCCAACGTCCTGACTTTC.

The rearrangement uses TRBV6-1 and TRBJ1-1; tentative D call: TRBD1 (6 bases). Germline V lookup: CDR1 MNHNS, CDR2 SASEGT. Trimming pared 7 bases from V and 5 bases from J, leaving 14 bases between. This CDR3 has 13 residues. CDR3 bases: TGTGCCAGCACCGCGGACAGACCGACTGAAGCTTTCTTT. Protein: CASTADRPTEAFF.

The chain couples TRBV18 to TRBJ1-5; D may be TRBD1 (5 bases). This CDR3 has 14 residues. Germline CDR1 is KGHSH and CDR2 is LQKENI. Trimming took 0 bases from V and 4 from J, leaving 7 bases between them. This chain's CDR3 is CASSPPGANQPQHF. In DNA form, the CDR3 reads TGTGCCAGCTCACCACCAGGGGCTAATCAGCCCCAGCATTTT.

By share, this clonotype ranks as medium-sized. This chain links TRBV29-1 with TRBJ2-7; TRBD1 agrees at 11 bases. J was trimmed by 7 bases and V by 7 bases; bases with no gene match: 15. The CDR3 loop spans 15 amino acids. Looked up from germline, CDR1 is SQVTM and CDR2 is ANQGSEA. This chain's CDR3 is CSAAAGTGGVREQYF. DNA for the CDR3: TGCAGCGCCGCGGCGGGGACAGGGGGGGTTAGGGAGCAGTACTTC.

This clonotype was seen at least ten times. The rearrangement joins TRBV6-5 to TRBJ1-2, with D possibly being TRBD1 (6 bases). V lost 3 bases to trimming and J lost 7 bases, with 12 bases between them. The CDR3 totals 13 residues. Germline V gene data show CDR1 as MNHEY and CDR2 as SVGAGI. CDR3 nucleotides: TGTGCCAGCAGTTATCAGGGGCGAGGTGGCTACACCTTC. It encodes CASSYQGRGGYTF.